This T cell receptor beta chain was observed in a study of Ad26.COV2.S vaccination and SARS-CoV-2 variants. Study summary: The donor was enrolled in the Ad26.COV2.S arm of the COV1001 trial. Study-level points and caveats: With respect to non-spike TCR breadth, vaccine and placebo recipients were similar. After vaccination, substantial breadth of spike-specific CD8+ and CD4+ responses was reported.

Germline-derived CDR1 and CDR2 are SGDLS and YYNGEE. The CDR3 is 14 amino acids. With 4 bases removed from V and 4 bases from J, the gap between germline ends came to 11 bases. About this clone itself: The antigen is undetermined.

Sequenced by immunoSEQ multiplex PCR; TCRdb stores in-frame clones only, minus some. The data contain 350,000 to 450,000 clones, roughly 81% of them seen just once; the ten biggest clones take up about 3.3%. Treatment meaning: roughly 20 received Ad26.COV2.S at low or high dose, single or two shots; about five received placebo; per-sample allocation not given. The study sampled participants on day 63 after the first vaccine or placebo injection. Wuhan-strain SARS-CoV-2 spike was expressed by the Ad26 vector that made up the vaccine. The chain uses TRBV9 and TRBJ2-2; no clear D gene. The TCR sequence derives from a person aged 18 to 65 who received the Ad26.COV2.S COVID-19 vaccine or a placebo. The sequenced sample was peripheral blood, obtained in a trial of Ad26.COV2.S vaccine versus placebo. CDR3 region: CASSPITTTGELFF. The DNA of the CDR3 is TGTGCCAGCAGCCCCATTACCACCACCGGGGAGCTGTTTTTT.